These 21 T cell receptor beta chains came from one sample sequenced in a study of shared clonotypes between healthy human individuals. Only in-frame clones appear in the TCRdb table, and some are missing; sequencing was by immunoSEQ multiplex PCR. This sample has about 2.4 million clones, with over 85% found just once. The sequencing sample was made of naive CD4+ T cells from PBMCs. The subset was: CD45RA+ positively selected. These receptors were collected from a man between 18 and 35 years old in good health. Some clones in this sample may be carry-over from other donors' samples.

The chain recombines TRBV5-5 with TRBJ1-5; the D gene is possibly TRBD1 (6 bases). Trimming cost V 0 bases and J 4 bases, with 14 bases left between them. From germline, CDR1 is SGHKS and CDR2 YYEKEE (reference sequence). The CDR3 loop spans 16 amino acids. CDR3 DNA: TGTGCCAGCAGCTTGGCCAACCGGACAGCAAATCAGCCCCAGCATTTT. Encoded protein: CASSLANRTANQPQHF.

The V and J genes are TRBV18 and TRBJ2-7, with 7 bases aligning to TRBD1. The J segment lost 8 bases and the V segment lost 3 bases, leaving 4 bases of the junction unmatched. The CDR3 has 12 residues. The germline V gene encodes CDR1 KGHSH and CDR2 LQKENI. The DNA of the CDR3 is TGTGCCAGCTCACCTGACAGGGACCAGCAGTACTTC. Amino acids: CASSPDRDQQYF.

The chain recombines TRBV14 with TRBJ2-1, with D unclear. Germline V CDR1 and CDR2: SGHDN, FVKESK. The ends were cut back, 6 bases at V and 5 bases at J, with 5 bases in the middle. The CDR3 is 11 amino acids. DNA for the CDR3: TGTGCCAGCAGTATCGACAATGAGCAGTTCTTC. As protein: CASSIDNEQFF.

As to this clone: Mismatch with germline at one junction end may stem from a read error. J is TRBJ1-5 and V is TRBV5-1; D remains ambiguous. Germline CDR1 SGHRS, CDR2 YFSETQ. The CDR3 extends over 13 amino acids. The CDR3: CASSLSAGQSQHF. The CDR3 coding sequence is TGCGCCAGCAGCTTGTCGGCCGGTCAGTCCCAGCATTTT.

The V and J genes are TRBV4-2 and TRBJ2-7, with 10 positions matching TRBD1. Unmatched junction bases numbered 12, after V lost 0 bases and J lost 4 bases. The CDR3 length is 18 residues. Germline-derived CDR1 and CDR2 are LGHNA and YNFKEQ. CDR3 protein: CASSQDGRRDRGRYEQYF. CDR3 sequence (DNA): TGTGCCAGCAGCCAAGATGGGCGTAGGGACAGGGGAAGGTACGAGCAGTACTTC.

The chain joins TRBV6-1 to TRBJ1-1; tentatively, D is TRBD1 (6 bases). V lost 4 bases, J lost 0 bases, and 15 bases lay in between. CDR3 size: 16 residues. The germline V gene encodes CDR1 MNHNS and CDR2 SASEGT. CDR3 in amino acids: CASSGYGQGMNTEAFF. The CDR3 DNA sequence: TGTGCCAGCAGTGGTTATGGGCAGGGGATGAACACTGAAGCTTTCTTT.

CDR3 region: CASRSSAASGYQETQYF. The CDR3 bases are TGCGCCAGCAGATCGTCGGCCGCTAGCGGGTACCAAGAGACCCAGTACTTC. The V call is TRBV5-1, the J call TRBJ2-5; 8 nucleotides align to TRBD2. The CDR3 spans 17 residues. Unmatched junction bases numbered 12, after V lost 5 bases and J lost 0 bases. CDR1 is SGHRS and CDR2 is YFSETQ in the germline V gene.

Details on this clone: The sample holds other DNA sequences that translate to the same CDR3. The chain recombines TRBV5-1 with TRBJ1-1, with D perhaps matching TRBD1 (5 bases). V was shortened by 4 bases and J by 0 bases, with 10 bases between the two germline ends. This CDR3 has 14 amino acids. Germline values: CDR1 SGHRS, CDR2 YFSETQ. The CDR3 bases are TGCGCCAGCAGCCTGACAGCCCTGAACACTGAAGCTTTCTTT. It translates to CASSLTALNTEAFF. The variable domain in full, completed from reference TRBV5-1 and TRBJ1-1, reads KAGVTQTPRYLIKTRGQQVTLSCSPISGHRSVSWYQQTPGQGLQFLFEYFSETQRNKGNFPGRFSGRQFSNSRSEMNVSTLELGDSALYLCASSLTALNTEAFFGQGTRLTVV.

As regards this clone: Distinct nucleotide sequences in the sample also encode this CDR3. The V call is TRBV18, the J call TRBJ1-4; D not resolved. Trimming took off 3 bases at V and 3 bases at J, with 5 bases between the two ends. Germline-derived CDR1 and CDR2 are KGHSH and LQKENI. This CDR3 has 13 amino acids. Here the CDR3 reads CASSPPSNEKLFF. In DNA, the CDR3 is TGTGCCAGCTCACCCCCATCTAATGAAAAACTGTTTTTT.

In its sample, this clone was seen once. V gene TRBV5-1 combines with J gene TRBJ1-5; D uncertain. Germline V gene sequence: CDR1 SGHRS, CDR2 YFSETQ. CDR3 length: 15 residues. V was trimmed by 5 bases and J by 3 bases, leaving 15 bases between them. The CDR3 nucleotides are TGCGCCAGCAGTGAGGGCGGCCAGTCCAATCAGCCCCAGCATTTT. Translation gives CASSEGGQSNQPQHF. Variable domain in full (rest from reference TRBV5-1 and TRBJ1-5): KAGVTQTPRYLIKTRGQQVTLSCSPISGHRSVSWYQQTPGQGLQFLFEYFSETQRNKGNFPGRFSGRQFSNSRSEMNVSTLELGDSALYLCASSEGGQSNQPQHFGDGTRLSIL.

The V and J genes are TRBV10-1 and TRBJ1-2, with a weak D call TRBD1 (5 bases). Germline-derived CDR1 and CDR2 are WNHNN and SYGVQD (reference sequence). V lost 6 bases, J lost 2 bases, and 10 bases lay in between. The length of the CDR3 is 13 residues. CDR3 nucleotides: TGCGCCAGCAGCCTGACAGAAAACTATGGCTACACCTTC. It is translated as CASSLTENYGYTF.

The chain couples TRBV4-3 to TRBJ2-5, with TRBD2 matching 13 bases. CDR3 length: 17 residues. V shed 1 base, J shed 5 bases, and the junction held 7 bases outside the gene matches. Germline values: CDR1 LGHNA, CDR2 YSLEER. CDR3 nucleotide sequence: TGCGCCAGCAGCCAAGGAGGGACTAGCGGGATTACTGAGACCCAGTACTTC. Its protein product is CASSQGGTSGITETQYF.

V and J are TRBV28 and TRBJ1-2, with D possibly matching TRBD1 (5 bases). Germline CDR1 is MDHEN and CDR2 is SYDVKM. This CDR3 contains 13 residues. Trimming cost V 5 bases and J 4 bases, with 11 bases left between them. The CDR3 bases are TGTGCCAGCAGTGGCGGGGGGAGCTATGGCTACACCTTC. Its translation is CASSGGGSYGYTF.

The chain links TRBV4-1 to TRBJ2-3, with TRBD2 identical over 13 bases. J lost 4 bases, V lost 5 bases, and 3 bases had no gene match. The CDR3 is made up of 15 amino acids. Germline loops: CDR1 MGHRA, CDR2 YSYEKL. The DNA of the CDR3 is TGCGCCAGCAGCTGGACTAGCGGGGGCCCAGATACGCAGTATTTT. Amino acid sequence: CASSWTSGGPDTQYF.

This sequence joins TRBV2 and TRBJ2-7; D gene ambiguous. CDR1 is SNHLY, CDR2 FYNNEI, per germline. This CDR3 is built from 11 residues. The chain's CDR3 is CGSAVTYEQYF. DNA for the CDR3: TGTGGTTCCGCAGTTACCTACGAGCAGTACTTC.

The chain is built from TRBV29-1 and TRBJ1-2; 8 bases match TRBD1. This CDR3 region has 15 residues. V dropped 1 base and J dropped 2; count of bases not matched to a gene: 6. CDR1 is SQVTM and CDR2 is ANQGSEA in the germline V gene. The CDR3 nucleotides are TGCAGCGTTGAAGGGACAGGGTTTTCAAACTATGGCTACACCTTC. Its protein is CSVEGTGFSNYGYTF.

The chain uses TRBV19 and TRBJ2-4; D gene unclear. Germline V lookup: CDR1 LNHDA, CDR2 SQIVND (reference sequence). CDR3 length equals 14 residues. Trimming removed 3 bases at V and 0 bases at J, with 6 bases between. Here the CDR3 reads CASSIQIAKNIQYF. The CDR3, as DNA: TGTGCCAGTAGTATTCAGATAGCCAAAAACATTCAGTACTTC.

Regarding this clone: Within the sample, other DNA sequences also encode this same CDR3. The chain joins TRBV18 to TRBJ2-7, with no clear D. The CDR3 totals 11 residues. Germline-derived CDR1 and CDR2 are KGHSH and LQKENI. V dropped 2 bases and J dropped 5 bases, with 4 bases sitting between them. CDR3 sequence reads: CASSPEDEQYF. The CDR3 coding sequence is TGTGCCAGCTCACCAGAAGACGAGCAGTACTTC.

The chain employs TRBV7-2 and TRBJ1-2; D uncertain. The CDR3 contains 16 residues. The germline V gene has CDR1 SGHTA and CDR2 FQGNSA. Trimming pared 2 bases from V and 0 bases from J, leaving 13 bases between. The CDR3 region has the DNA TGTGCCAGCAGCTTATTCGGACGGCTCGCTAACTATGGCTACACCTTC. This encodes CASSLFGRLANYGYTF.

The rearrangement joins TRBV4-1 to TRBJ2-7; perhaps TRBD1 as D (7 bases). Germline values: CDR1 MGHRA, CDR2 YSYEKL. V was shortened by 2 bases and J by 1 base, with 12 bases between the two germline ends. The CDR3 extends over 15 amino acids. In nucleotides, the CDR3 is TGCGCCAGCAGCCAACAGGCAGGGGGGTCCTACGAGCAGTACTTC. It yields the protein CASSQQAGGSYEQYF.

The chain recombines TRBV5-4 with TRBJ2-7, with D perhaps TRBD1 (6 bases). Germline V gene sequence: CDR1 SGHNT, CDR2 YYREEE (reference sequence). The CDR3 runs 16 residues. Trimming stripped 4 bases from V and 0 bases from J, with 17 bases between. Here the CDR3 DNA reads TGTGCCAGCAGCCCTGGTCCAGGGGTAAGCTCCTACGAGCAGTACTTC. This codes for CASSPGPGVSSYEQYF. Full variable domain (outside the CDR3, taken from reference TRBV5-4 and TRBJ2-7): ETGVTQSPTHLIKTRGQQVTLRCSSQSGHNTVSWYQQALGQGPQFIFQYYREEENGRGNFPPRFSGLQFPNYSSELNVNALELDDSALYLCASSPGPGVSSYEQYFGPGTRLTVT.